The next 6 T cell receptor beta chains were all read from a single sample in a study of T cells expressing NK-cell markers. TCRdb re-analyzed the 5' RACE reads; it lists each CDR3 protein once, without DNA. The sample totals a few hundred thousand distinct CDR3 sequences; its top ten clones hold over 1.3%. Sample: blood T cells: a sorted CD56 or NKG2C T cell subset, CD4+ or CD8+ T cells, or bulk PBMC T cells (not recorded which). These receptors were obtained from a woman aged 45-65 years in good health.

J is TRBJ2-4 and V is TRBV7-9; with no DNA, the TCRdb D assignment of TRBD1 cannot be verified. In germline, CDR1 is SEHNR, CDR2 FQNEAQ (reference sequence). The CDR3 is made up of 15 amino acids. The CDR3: CASSTNSGTKNIQYF.

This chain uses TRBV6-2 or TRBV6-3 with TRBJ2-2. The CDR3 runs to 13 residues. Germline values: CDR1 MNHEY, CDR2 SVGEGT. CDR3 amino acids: CASCTGFAGELFF.

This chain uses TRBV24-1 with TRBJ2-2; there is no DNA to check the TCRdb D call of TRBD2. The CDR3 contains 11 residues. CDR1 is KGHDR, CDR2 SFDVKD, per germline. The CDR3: CATGGTGELFF.

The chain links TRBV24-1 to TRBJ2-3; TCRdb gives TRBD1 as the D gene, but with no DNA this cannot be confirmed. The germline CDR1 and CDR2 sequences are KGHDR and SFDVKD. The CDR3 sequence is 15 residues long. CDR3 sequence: CATSRKGPGTDTQYF.

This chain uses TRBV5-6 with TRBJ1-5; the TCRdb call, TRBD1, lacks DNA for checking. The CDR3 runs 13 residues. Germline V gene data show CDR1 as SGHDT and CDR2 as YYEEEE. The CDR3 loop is CASSNGHGGPQHF.

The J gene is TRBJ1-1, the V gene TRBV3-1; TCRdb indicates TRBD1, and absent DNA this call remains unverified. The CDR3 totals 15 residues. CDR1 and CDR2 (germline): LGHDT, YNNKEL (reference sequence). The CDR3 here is CASSPGQGTQPEAFF.